A selection of T cell receptor beta chains follows, all from one sample in a study of blood T cell repertoires in COVID-19. Produced via immunoSEQ multiplex PCR; TCRdb's table is partial and in-frame only. The data contain 300,000 to 450,000 clones, around 87% of them seen just once; the ten biggest clones take up under 3%. Sequencing was done on a sample of peripheral blood. Source of these receptors: a woman in her fifties or sixties with COVID-19, enrolled during active disease. Both conserved end residues are part of each CDR3. Each record gives: J gene, V gene, clone size, D gene, CDR3 DNA, CDR3 protein. D genes are given only for firm matches. Clone size, where shown, is once, few, many, or a class for clones that have expanded.

TRBJ2-3	TRBV10-2	.	TRBD1	TGCGCCAGCATGAGCGTGACAGGGACAGATACGCAGTATTTT	CASMSVTGTDTQYF
TRBJ2-1	TRBV10-3	few	.	TGTGCCATCAGTGAGTCGGACAGCGTAAACTACAATGAGCAGTTCTTC	CAISESDSVNYNEQFF
TRBJ1-6	TRBV2	few	TRBD1	TGTGCCAGCAGCCCGGACAGGGGAGTTTCACCCCTCCACTTT	CASSPDRGVSPLHF
TRBJ1-2	TRBV5-1	.	.	TGCGCCAGCAGCTCCGGACACGCCGCACCTAACTATGGCTACACCTTC	CASSSGHAAPNYGYTF
TRBJ2-2	TRBV11-3	few	TRBD1	TGTGCCAGCAGCTTAGGAGACAGGGTATACGACACCGGGGAGCTGTTTTTT	CASSLGDRVYDTGELFF
TRBJ1-1	TRBV27	.	TRBD1	TGTGCCAGCAGTACCCCCGGGACAGGAGGTAGGACGAAAGCTTTCTTT	CASSTPGTGGRTKAFF
TRBJ1-1	TRBV27	few	.	TGTGCCAGCAGTTTATCCGTGAACACTGAAGCTTTCTTT	CASSLSVNTEAFF
TRBJ1-1	TRBV18	.	.	TGTGCCAGCTCACCACCCACAGCATGGAACACTGAAGCTTTCTTT	CASSPPTAWNTEAFF
TRBJ2-1	TRBV6-5	.	TRBD1	TGTGCCAGCAGTTACGGCCGGACAGGGGGCTTAAATGAGCAGTTCTTC	CASSYGRTGGLNEQFF
TRBJ2-3	TRBV28	few	TRBD2	TGTGCCAGCATTGTCAGCGGGGGGGAGGGCACAGATACGCAGTATTTT	CASIVSGGEGTDTQYF
TRBJ2-3	TRBV19	once	.	TGTGCCAGTAGTTCCCCGGGGGAGAGCACAGATACGCAGTATTTT	CASSSPGESTDTQYF
TRBJ2-6	TRBV25-1	.	.	TGTGCCAGCAGTGAAGTACAGGGCAGGGCCAACGTCCTGACTTTC	CASSEVQGRANVLTF
TRBJ2-7	TRBV5-1	.	TRBD1	TGCGCCAGCAGCGCGGGACAGGGAGTCTACAACGAGCAGTACTTC	CASSAGQGVYNEQYF
TRBJ2-2	TRBV19	.	.	TGTGCCAGTAGTATGGAGGGGACCGGGGAGCTGTTTTTT	CASSMEGTGELFF
TRBJ1-3	TRBV9	.	.	TGTGCCAGCAGCGTAGGTGGGAGTTTTGGAAACACCATATATTTT	CASSVGGSFGNTIYF
TRBJ2-2	TRBV11-3	.	TRBD1	TGTGCCAGCAGCTTGACAGGGCTTGCCACCGGGGAGCTGTTTTTT	CASSLTGLATGELFF
TRBJ2-1	TRBV10-3	.	TRBD2	TGTGCCATCAGTGAATTTCGGGGGGAGAGGGGCGTTAGGAATGAGCAGTTCTTC	CAISEFRGERGVRNEQFF
TRBJ1-6	TRBV5-1	.	.	TGCGCCAGCAGCTTGGGCGGGTCCTATAATTCACCCCTCCACTTT	CASSLGGSYNSPLHF
TRBJ2-1	TRBV6-6	once	TRBD1	TGTGCCAGCAGTGGGGGACAGCTTCGAGATGAGCAGTTCTTC	CASSGGQLRDEQFF
TRBJ1-1	TRBV3-1/TRBV3-2	.	.	TGTGCCAGCACCCGATTAGGATCCGGGGGCACTGAAGCTTTCTTT	CASTRLGSGGTEAFF
TRBJ1-4	TRBV7-8	.	.	TGTGCCAGCAGCTTAGGGACAGTTTTGATTGAAAAACTGTTTTTT	CASSLGTVLIEKLFF
TRBJ2-7	TRBV2	.	.	TGTGCCAGCAGCGCCGCCGGTACCGGTTACGAGCAGTACTTC	CASSAAGTGYEQYF
TRBJ1-2	TRBV2	.	TRBD1	TGTGCCAGCTGTGACAGGGGCTATGGCTACACCTTC	CASCDRGYGYTF
TRBJ2-7	TRBV7-9	.	TRBD1	TGTGCCAGCAGCTCGACAGGGGCGGCCGACGAGCAGTACTTC	CASSSTGAADEQYF
TRBJ1-6	TRBV19	.	.	TGTGCCAGTAGTATGGAGGGATTCAGGTCACCCCTCCACTTT	CASSMEGFRSPLHF
TRBJ2-1	TRBV2	.	TRBD2	TGTGCCAGCAGGGGTGGGACTAGCGGGGGTCGGAATGAGCAGTTCTTC	CASRGGTSGGRNEQFF
TRBJ1-5	TRBV10-2	.	.	TGCGCCAGCAGACTCGGGCAGGGGTACCCTAGCAATCAGCCCCAGCATTTT	CASRLGQGYPSNQPQHF
TRBJ2-7	TRBV5-1	.	TRBD1	TGCGCCAGCAGCCATGGGACAGGGGGGACCTACGAGCAGTACTTC	CASSHGTGGTYEQYF
TRBJ1-2	TRBV18	.	TRBD1	TGTGCCAGCTCACCGGGACAGAGCGTTGGCTACACCTTC	CASSPGQSVGYTF
TRBJ2-3	TRBV24-1	.	.	TGTGCCACCAGTGATTTACATACAGATACGCAGTATTTT	CATSDLHTDTQYF
TRBJ1-2	TRBV28	.	TRBD1	TGTGCCAGCAGTTTAGCATCAGGGGGGTATGGCTACACCTTC	CASSLASGGYGYTF
TRBJ2-7	TRBV5-1	.	TRBD1	TGCGCCAGCAGCTTGGTTGGGGACAGGTCCTCCTACGAGCAGTACTTC	CASSLVGDRSSYEQYF
TRBJ1-2	TRBV9	.	TRBD1	TGTGCCAGCAGCGCTGGGACAGGGAGTCATGGCTACACCTTC	CASSAGTGSHGYTF
TRBJ1-3	TRBV9	.	.	TGTGCCAGCAGCGCCGACTACAGTTCCTCTGGAAACACCATATATTTT	CASSADYSSSGNTIYF
TRBJ2-7	TRBV18	.	TRBD2	TGTGCCAGCTCACCTAACCCCGGCGGGGGCTACGAGCAGTACTTC	CASSPNPGGGYEQYF
TRBJ2-7	TRBV28	once	.	TGTGCCAGCAGTTTGAACAGCTACGAGCAGTACTTC	CASSLNSYEQYF
TRBJ2-4	TRBV4-1	.	TRBD2	TGCGCCAGCAGCCAAGATGGGGGGGGCAAAAACATTCAGTACTTC	CASSQDGGGKNIQYF
TRBJ2-5	TRBV2	.	TRBD2	TGTGCCAGCCACTCGGAGGCAGCGGGGTCGCAAGAGACCCAGTACTTC	CASHSEAAGSQETQYF
TRBJ1-1	TRBV5-1	.	.	TGCGCCAGCAGCTCAGACGGGGGGAACACTGAAGCTTTCTTT	CASSSDGGNTEAFF
TRBJ1-1	TRBV18	.	TRBD1	TGTGCCAGCTCACCGGACAGGGTTGCCACTGAAGCTTTCTTT	CASSPDRVATEAFF
TRBJ2-5	TRBV7-3	.	TRBD2	TGTGCCAGCAGCTTAACGGCTAGCGGGGGTGAGACCCAGTACTTC	CASSLTASGGETQYF
TRBJ1-2	TRBV6-5	.	.	TGTGCCAGCTCAGGTCAAGGCTACACCTTC	CASSGQGYTF
TRBJ1-2	TRBV19	once	TRBD1	TGTGCCAGTAGCCCGGACAGGGGATATGGCTACACCTTC	CASSPDRGYGYTF
TRBJ2-7	TRBV11-2	.	.	TGTGCCAGCAGCTTAGCAGGGATCTCCTACGAGCAGTACTTC	CASSLAGISYEQYF
TRBJ1-1	TRBV25-1	few	.	TGTGCCAGCAGCTTTATAGGGGTGAACACTGAAGCTTTCTTT	CASSFIGVNTEAFF
TRBJ1-2	TRBV6-5	.	TRBD1	TGTGCCAGCAGTTTCGCTTCCGGGACAGATGGCTACACCTTC	CASSFASGTDGYTF
TRBJ1-2	TRBV6-5	few	.	TGTGCCAGCAGGTCTCGGACACCAGACTATGGCTACACCTTC	CASRSRTPDYGYTF
TRBJ1-4	TRBV5-1	.	.	TGCGCCAGCAGCTTAGGGGCGCGGGAAAAACTGTTTTTT	CASSLGAREKLFF
TRBJ2-2	TRBV19	.	.	TGTGCCAGTAGTATATATCACCGGGGGGAGCTGTTTTTT	CASSIYHRGELFF
TRBJ2-1	TRBV6-5	.	TRBD1	TGTGCCAGCAGGGACAGGGGCTCCTACAATGAGCAGTTCTTC	CASRDRGSYNEQFF